This entry lists 8 T cell receptor beta chains sequenced from one sample in a study of blood T cell repertoires in COVID-19. Some clones are missing from TCRdb's copy, which holds only in-frame ones; the method was immunoSEQ multiplex PCR. The table lists approximately 80,000 clones, about nine tenths of them singletons. The source material was peripheral blood. These receptors were obtained from a human donor in a cohort sampled during active COVID-19.

The V call is TRBV27, the J call TRBJ1-6; maybe TRBD1 (6 bases). The germline V and J ends were trimmed by 6 bases and 1 base, with 13 bases remaining between them. This CDR3 comprises 16 residues. CDR1 and CDR2 from the germline V gene are MNHEY and SMNVEV (reference sequence). For the CDR3, the DNA is TGTGCCAGCAGCCTTGCCCAGGGGTCCTATAATTCACCCCTCCACTTT. Amino acids: CASSLAQGSYNSPLHF.

CDR3 residues: CASSQVGPRELFF. The CDR3 DNA is TGTGCCAGCAGCCAAGTGGGGCCACGGGAGCTGTTTTTT. J is TRBJ2-2 and V is TRBV3-1 (or the pseudogene TRBV3-2); D may be TRBD1 (5 bases). This CDR3 has 13 amino acids. The germline V and J ends were trimmed by 1 base and 9 bases, with 9 bases remaining between them. Germline CDR1 is LGHDT and CDR2 is YNNKEL (reference sequence).

A single count supports this clone. This chain links TRBV7-9 with TRBJ1-1, with 8 nucleotides matching TRBD1. The V segment lost 11 bases and the J segment 0 bases; nucleotides outside the gene matches: 8. The V gene's germline CDR1 is SEHNR and CDR2 FQNEAQ (reference sequence). The CDR3 is 14 residues long. In DNA form, the CDR3 reads TGTGCCTCAGAGGGCAGGGGGCTGAACACTGAAGCTTTCTTT. It encodes CASEGRGLNTEAFF.

The V and J genes are TRBV2 and TRBJ1-5, with 7 nucleotides matching TRBD1. The CDR3 has 15 amino acids. CDR1 and CDR2 (germline): SNHLY, FYNNEI. V trimming: 5 bases; J trimming: 4 bases; junction bases outside the gene matches: 8. The CDR3 nucleotides are TGTGCCAGCAGTACCTGGACAGGCGAAAATCAGCCCCAGCATTTT. Protein sequence: CASSTWTGENQPQHF.

The gene calls are TRBV5-6 and TRBJ2-7, with 10 bases identical to TRBD2. CDR1 is SGHDT, CDR2 YYEEEE, per germline. This CDR3 region has 15 residues. With V trimmed by 1 base and J by 0 bases, 1 base remained unmatched. The CDR3 here is CASSLLAGDSYEQYF. The CDR3 DNA reads as TGTGCCAGCAGCTTGCTAGCGGGGGACTCCTACGAGCAGTACTTC.

The chain joins TRBV19 to TRBJ1-1; a possible D gene is TRBD1 (5 bases). Trimming removed 3 bases at V and 6 bases at J, with 17 bases between. Germline CDR1 reads LNHDA; CDR2 reads SQIVND (reference sequence). This CDR3 spans 15 amino acids. The CDR3 spells CASSMEGPLAPEAFF. CDR3 DNA: TGTGCCAGTAGTATGGAGGGACCCCTAGCACCTGAAGCTTTCTTT.

This rearrangement joins TRBV7-2 to TRBJ2-2; perhaps TRBD1 as D (6 bases). The CDR3 consists of 14 residues. Trimming pared 2 bases from V and 6 bases from J, leaving 10 bases between. CDR1 and CDR2 (germline): SGHTA, FQGNSA. The chain's CDR3 is CASSLNQGPGELFF. The CDR3 DNA sequence: TGTGCCAGCAGCTTAAATCAGGGGCCCGGGGAGCTGTTTTTT. Full variable domain (rest looked up from reference TRBV7-2 and TRBJ2-2): GAGVSQSPSNKVTEKGKDVELRCDPISGHTALYWYRQSLGQGLEFLIYFQGNSAPDKSGLPSDRFSAERTGGSVSTLTIQRTQQEDSAVYLCASSLNQGPGELFFGEGSRLTVL.

V usage is TRBV7-6 and J usage is TRBJ2-2; D unclear. CDR3 length: 19 amino acids. Looked up from germline, CDR1 is SGHVS and CDR2 is FNYEAQ. V was clipped by 1 base and J by 1 base, with 19 bases between them. The CDR3 coding sequence is TGTGCCAGCAGCTTAGATCCAGTACGACATAGAAAGAACACCGGGGAGCTGTTTTTT. Amino acid sequence: CASSLDPVRHRKNTGELFF.